Each of the 22 T cell receptor beta chains below was sequenced from the same sample in a study of metastatic and nonmetastatic thyroid tumors. No patient received treatment before thyroid surgery. MiXCR reprocessed the PCR reads for TCRdb. Here the sample spans about 25,000 clones, approximately 22% being singletons. Material for sequencing was blood. These receptors all stem from a male donor with papillary thyroid cancer or a benign thyroid nodule (not recorded which). Some clones in this sample may be carry-over from other donors' samples.

Points on this clone: Likely a read error: the CDR3 ends without its conserved phenylalanine or tryptophan. The V gene is TRBV30, the J gene TRBJ1-2, with D possibly matching TRBD1 (5 bases). Trimming stripped 3 bases from V and 3 bases from J, with 14 bases between. CDR3 length: 14 residues. Germline lookup yields CDR1 GTSNPN and CDR2 SVGIG (reference sequence). The CDR3 DNA reads as TGTGCCTGGAGGGTAGTGGGAGGGGACTATGGCTACACCCTC. The encoded protein is CAWRVVGGDYGYTL.

Comment on this clone: At one end, the junction sequence differs from germline, possibly due to a read error. The chain links TRBV24-1 to TRBJ2-1; maybe TRBD2 (5 bases). CDR1 and CDR2 (germline): KGHDR, SFDVKD. The CDR3 is 13 residues long. CDR3 residues: CATGLGCYNDQFF. The CDR3 region has the DNA TGTGCCACCGGACTGGGCTGCTACAATGACCAGTTCTTC.

There are many counts of this clone. The chain uses TRBV30 and TRBJ2-3, with TRBD2 matching over 13 bases. The V segment lost 2 bases and the J segment 8 bases; nucleotides outside the gene matches: 1. The CDR3 spans 13 residues. CDR1 is GTSNPN and CDR2 is SVGIG in the germline V gene (reference sequence). CDR3 region: CAWSRLAGGTQYF. The CDR3 region has the DNA TGTGCCTGGAGTCGACTAGCGGGAGGTACGCAGTATTTT.

This clone was seen many times. The genes are TRBV11-1 and TRBJ2-1; tentatively, D is TRBD1 (6 bases). V was trimmed by 1 base and J by 3 bases, leaving 10 bases between them. The CDR3 extends over 15 amino acids. Germline assignment: CDR1 SGHAT and CDR2 FQDESV (reference sequence). The CDR3 sequence is CASSLGQGSYNEQFF. As DNA, the CDR3 is TGTGCCAGCAGCTTAGGGCAGGGGAGCTACAATGAGCAGTTCTTC.

Many counts were recorded for this clone. CDR3 bases: TGTGCCTGGACCTTAAGCGGGGGAACCTATAATTCACCCCTCCACTTT. It is translated as CAWTLSGGTYNSPLHF. The chain joins TRBV30 to TRBJ1-6, with D possibly matching TRBD1 (5 bases). Trimming removed 4 bases from V and 2 bases from J, with 15 bases in between. Germline V gene lookup returns CDR1 GTSNPN and CDR2 SVGIG (reference sequence). CDR3 length equals 16 residues.

This clone was picked up many times. The J gene is TRBJ1-1, the V gene TRBV29-1; D might be TRBD1 (6 bases). This CDR3 contains 13 residues. CDR1 and CDR2 from the germline V gene are SQVTM and ANQGSEA. V gave up 5 bases and J gave up 4 bases, with 14 bases separating them. In DNA, the CDR3 is TGCAGCGTTACCTCGGGGGGCGGCACTGAAGCTTTCTTT. The encoded protein is CSVTSGGGTEAFF.

This sequence joins TRBV2 and TRBJ2-7; D perhaps matches TRBD2 (5 bases). Per germline, CDR1 SNHLY and CDR2 FYNNEI. CDR3 length: 13 amino acids. The V end was cut by 9 bases, the J end by 0 bases, with 12 bases between. This CDR3 is CARDYEGSYEQYF. CDR3 in DNA: TGTGCCAGAGACTACGAAGGCTCCTACGAGCAGTACTTC.

This clone was observed a handful of times. The chain uses TRBV7-9 and TRBJ1-2; D remains unclear. The length of the CDR3 is 12 residues. Germline V lookup: CDR1 SEHNR, CDR2 FQNEAQ (reference sequence). V lost 5 bases and J 7 bases, leaving 11 bases between the germline ends. In DNA form, the CDR3 reads TGTGCCAGCAGCCTAAGATCGGTTGGCTACACCTTC. It encodes CASSLRSVGYTF.

This clone was counted many times. The chain joins TRBV6-1 to TRBJ2-5; D is unclear. Germline assignment: CDR1 MNHNS and CDR2 SASEGT. CDR3 length equals 10 residues. Trimming stripped 7 bases from V and 5 bases from J, with 5 bases between. The CDR3 protein is CASMIETQYF. The CDR3 DNA reads TGTGCCAGCATGATTGAGACCCAGTACTTC.

The chain carries TRBV5-1 and TRBJ1-5; 7 nucleotides line up with TRBD1. This CDR3 contains 16 residues. Trimming cost V 4 bases and J 4 bases; bases outside gene matches: 11. Germline lookup yields CDR1 SGHRS and CDR2 YFSETQ. The CDR3 coding sequence is TGCGCCAGCAGCCCCGGTGGAGGGGGCGGAAATCAGCCCCAGCATTTT. Translating gives CASSPGGGGGNQPQHF.

The CDR3 spells CASRSIPGRGRNEQFF. The CDR3 region has the DNA TGTGCCAGCAGGTCCATTCCGGGACGAGGTCGCAATGAGCAGTTCTTC. The gene calls are TRBV4-2 and TRBJ2-1, with D perhaps TRBD1 or TRBD2 (5 bases each). Germline CDR1 and CDR2: LGHNA and YNFKEQ. V shed 6 bases and J shed 6 bases, with 21 bases lying between them. This CDR3 has 16 residues.

This clone has a handful of counts. The V gene is TRBV4-2, the J gene TRBJ2-2; D tentatively fits TRBD1 or TRBD2 (6 bases each). The CDR3 contains 21 residues. V lost 4 bases and J 1 base, leaving 28 bases between the germline ends. The germline gives CDR1 LGHNA, CDR2 YNFKEQ. The CDR3 protein is CASSPYLRQVSGGLNTGELFF. The CDR3 DNA sequence: TGTGCCAGCAGCCCTTACCTTCGACAGGTATCCGGGGGATTGAACACCGGGGAGCTGTTTTTT.

This clone turned up a few times. The chain carries TRBV6-2 or TRBV6-3 and TRBJ2-7; TRBD1 agrees at 7 bases. Trimming took 2 bases from V and 0 from J; bases not matched to a gene: 4. This CDR3 comprises 15 residues. In germline, CDR1 is MNHEY, CDR2 SVGEGT. The CDR3 protein is CASSYTAGGSYEQYF. The CDR3 DNA follows: TGTGCCAGCAGTTACACGGCAGGGGGCTCCTACGAGCAGTACTTC.

This clone has only a few counts. The germline gene is not matched at one end of the junction; a read error may be the cause. V gene TRBV12-3 or TRBV12-4 combines with J gene TRBJ2-1; D not resolved. The length of the CDR3 is 13 residues. The CDR3 here is CASSFIITDEHFF. CDR3 DNA: TGTGCCAGCAGTTTTATCATTACGGATGAGCATTTCTTC.

In this sample, this clone turned up many times. The J gene is TRBJ2-6, the V gene TRBV27, with a tentative D call TRBD1 (5 bases). V lost 5 bases and J lost 3, with 14 bases in between. Germline CDR1 and CDR2: MNHEY and SMNVEV (reference sequence). The CDR3 runs 16 residues. Written as DNA, the CDR3 is TGTGCCAGCAGTCCGTCCAGGGTGAATGGGGCCAACGTCCTGACTTTC. Translation: CASSPSRVNGANVLTF.

This clone was counted many times. The chain combines TRBV19 with TRBJ2-1, with D perhaps TRBD2 (5 bases). From germline, CDR1 is LNHDA and CDR2 SQIVND (reference sequence). The CDR3 has 15 residues. V shed 8 bases and J shed 9 bases, with 23 bases lying between them. CDR3 loop: CASSPQAFYEGEQFF. The CDR3 DNA is TGTGCCAGTTCTCCCCAAGCGTTCTATGAGGGTGAGCAGTTCTTC.

This clone was detected many times. V and J are TRBV9 and TRBJ2-7; D unresolved. V was shortened by 0 bases and J by 2 bases, with 12 bases between the two germline ends. Germline CDR1 SGDLS, CDR2 YYNGEE. The CDR3 has 15 amino acids. CDR3 nucleotide sequence: TGTGCCAGCAGCGTAGACCCCACAGTCACCTACGAGCAGTACTTC. Its translation is CASSVDPTVTYEQYF.

This clone has at least ten counts. The gene calls are TRBV5-1 and TRBJ2-4; 10 bases map to TRBD2. V lost 4 bases to trimming and J lost 9 bases; unmatched junction nucleotides: 7. This CDR3 region has 14 residues. The germline V gene has CDR1 SGHRS and CDR2 YFSETQ. CDR3 in DNA: TGCGCCAGCAGCCCTTCTAGCGGGAGAGGCATTCAGTACTTC. This sequence encodes CASSPSSGRGIQYF.

This clone occurred many times. This rearrangement joins TRBV7-3 to TRBJ1-4, with TRBD1 identical over 7 bases. This CDR3 comprises 15 residues. Germline CDR1 is SGHTA and CDR2 is FQGTGA. Trimming cost V 7 bases and J 6 bases; bases outside gene matches: 11. The CDR3 DNA is TGTGCCAGCATCCTATCAGGGGGACCCCATGAAAAACTGTTTTTT. Encoded protein: CASILSGGPHEKLFF.

The table lists this clone with a count of one. Relative to the germline gene, one junction end is altered; a read error may explain this. The chain has TRBV27 and TRBJ1-5; D remains unclear. Germline V gene lookup returns CDR1 MNHEY and CDR2 SMNVEV (reference sequence). CDR3 length: 14 amino acids. The CDR3 coding sequence is TGTGCCAGCAGTTCGGGTGGAAGCAATAAGCCCCAGCATTTT. This translates into CASSSGGSNKPQHF.

This clone was detected ten times or more. An end of the junction does not agree with germline; a read error may underlie this. The rearrangement joins TRBV7-7 to TRBJ2-5; 8 bases are a match to TRBD1. The germline V gene has CDR1 SSHAT and CDR2 FNYEAQ (reference sequence). This CDR3 is built from 15 residues. CDR3 residues: CASSPGVGQGETQYF. CDR3 DNA sequence: TGTGCTAGCAGCCCGGGGGTCGGACAGGGAGAGACCCAGTACTTC.

This clone was observed many times. V is TRBV24-1 and J is TRBJ2-3; 9 nucleotides agree with TRBD1. CDR3 size: 17 residues. Germline V lookup: CDR1 KGHDR, CDR2 SFDVKD. V shed 2 bases, J shed 1 base, and the junction held 6 bases outside the gene matches. The CDR3 nucleotides are TGTGCCACCAGTGATTCTTTGGACAGGGGCCGCACAGATACGCAGTATTTT. Its protein product is CATSDSLDRGRTDTQYF.